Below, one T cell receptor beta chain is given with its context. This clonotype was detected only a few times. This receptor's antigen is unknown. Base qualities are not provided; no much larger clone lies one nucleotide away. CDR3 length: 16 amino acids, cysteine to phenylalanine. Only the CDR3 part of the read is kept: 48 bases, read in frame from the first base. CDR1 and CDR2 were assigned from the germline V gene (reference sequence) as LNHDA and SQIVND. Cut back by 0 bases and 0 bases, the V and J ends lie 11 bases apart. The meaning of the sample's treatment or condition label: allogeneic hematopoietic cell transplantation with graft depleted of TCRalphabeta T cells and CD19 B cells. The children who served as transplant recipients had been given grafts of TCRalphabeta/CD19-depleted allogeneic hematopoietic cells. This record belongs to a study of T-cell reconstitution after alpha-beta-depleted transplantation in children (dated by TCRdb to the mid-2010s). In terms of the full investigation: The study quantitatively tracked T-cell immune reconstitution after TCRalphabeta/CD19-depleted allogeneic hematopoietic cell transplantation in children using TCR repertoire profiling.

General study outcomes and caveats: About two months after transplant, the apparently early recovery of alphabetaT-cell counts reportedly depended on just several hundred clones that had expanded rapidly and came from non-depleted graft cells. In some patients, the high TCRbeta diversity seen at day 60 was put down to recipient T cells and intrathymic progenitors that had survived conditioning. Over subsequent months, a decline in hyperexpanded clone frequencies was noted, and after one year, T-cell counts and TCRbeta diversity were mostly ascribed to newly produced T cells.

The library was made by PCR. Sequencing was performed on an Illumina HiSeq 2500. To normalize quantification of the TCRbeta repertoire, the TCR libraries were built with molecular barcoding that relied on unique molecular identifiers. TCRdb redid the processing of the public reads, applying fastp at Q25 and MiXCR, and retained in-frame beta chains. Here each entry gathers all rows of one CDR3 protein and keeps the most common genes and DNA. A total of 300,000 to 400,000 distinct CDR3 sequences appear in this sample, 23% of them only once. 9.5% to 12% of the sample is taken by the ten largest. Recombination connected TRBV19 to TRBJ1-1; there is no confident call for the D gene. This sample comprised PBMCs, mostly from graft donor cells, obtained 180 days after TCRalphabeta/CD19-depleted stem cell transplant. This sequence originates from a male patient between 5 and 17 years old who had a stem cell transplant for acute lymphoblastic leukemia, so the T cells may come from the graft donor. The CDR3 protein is CASSIDYREVNTEAFF. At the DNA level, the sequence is TGTGCCAGTAGTATAGATTACCGGGAGGTGAACACTGAAGCTTTCTTT.